This entry lists 29 T cell receptor beta chains sequenced from one sample in a study of T cell responses to AZD1222 COVID-19 vaccine. TCRdb's copy holds only in-frame clones and misses some; the assay was immunoSEQ multiplex PCR. The sample yields approximately 150,000 clones, under 95% seen once. The specimen comprised peripheral blood, sampled on day 0 of AZD1222 vaccination. The receptors stem from an adult in good health.

This sequence joins TRBV6-6 and TRBJ2-3; 9 bases are shared with TRBD1. V lost 6 bases and J lost 6; bases outside the gene matches: 16. The length of the CDR3 is 17 residues. Germline V gene data show CDR1 as MNHNY and CDR2 as SVGAGI (reference sequence). CDR3 region: CASSRLRGDRETDTQYF. The CDR3 nucleotides are TGTGCCAGCAGCCGACTACGGGGGGACAGGGAAACGGATACGCAGTATTTT.

The table lists this clone with a few counts. The chain is built from TRBV19 and TRBJ2-7; 9 bases are a match to TRBD1. The germline V gene encodes CDR1 LNHDA and CDR2 SQIVND (reference sequence). This CDR3 contains 15 residues. V was clipped by 6 bases and J by 3 bases; unmatched bases: 9. The CDR3 coding sequence is TGTGCCAGTAGCCTTACCCCGGGACAGGGCTACGAGCAGTACTTC. This codes for CASSLTPGQGYEQYF.

This chain joins TRBV3-1 (or the pseudogene TRBV3-2) and TRBJ2-1, with 10 bases that match TRBD1. Germline CDR1 reads LGHDT; CDR2 reads YNNKEL (reference sequence). The CDR3 loop spans 17 amino acids. J gave up 12 bases and V 4 bases, and 18 bases lay outside the gene matches. As DNA, the CDR3 is TGTGCCAGCAGCCTGAATTCCGGGACAGGGGCCCTAACGGGGCAGTTCTTC. Translation: CASSLNSGTGALTGQFF.

The chain uses TRBV7-2 and TRBJ2-5; TRBD2 agrees at 10 bases. Germline assignment: CDR1 SGHTA and CDR2 FQGNSA. V shed 5 bases, J shed 5 bases, and the junction held 11 bases outside the gene matches. This CDR3 region has 16 residues. The DNA of the CDR3 is TGTGCCAGCAGCATTTGGACTAGCGGCGAGGGGGAGACCCAGTACTTC. This sequence encodes CASSIWTSGEGETQYF. The entire variable domain, with the rest obtained from reference TRBV7-2 and TRBJ2-5, is as follows: GAGVSQSPSNKVTEKGKDVELRCDPISGHTALYWYRQSLGQGLEFLIYFQGNSAPDKSGLPSDRFSAERTGGSVSTLTIQRTQQEDSAVYLCASSIWTSGEGETQYFGPGTRLLVL.

This clone has more than one count but fewer than ten. The chain joins TRBV29-1 to TRBJ2-1; D could derive from TRBD1 or TRBD2 (5 bases each). The germline gives CDR1 SQVTM, CDR2 ANQGSEA. The CDR3 length is 14 residues. The V end lost 6 bases, the J end lost 0 bases, and 12 bases lay between the germline ends. CDR3 in amino acids: CSVGTPSSYNEQFF. The CDR3 bases are TGCAGCGTCGGGACGCCGAGCTCCTACAATGAGCAGTTCTTC.

V usage is TRBV7-9 and J usage is TRBJ1-3; D call uncertain. Trimming left V 2 bases short and J 4 bases short, with 12 bases between. This CDR3 comprises 15 residues. Germline-derived CDR1 and CDR2 are SEHNR and FQNEAQ (reference sequence). The DNA for the CDR3 is TGTGCCAGCAGCTTATCGACACAATGGGGAAACACCATATATTTT. Protein sequence: CASSLSTQWGNTIYF.

The rearrangement uses TRBV4-3 and TRBJ2-1; 8 nucleotides line up with TRBD2. The CDR3 runs 16 residues. The germline gives CDR1 LGHNA, CDR2 YSLEER. With V trimmed by 3 bases and J by 4 bases, 8 bases remained unmatched. CDR3 DNA: TGCGCCAGCAGCCACCGTTCGGTAGCGGGGTACAATGAGCAGTTCTTC. Its protein is CASSHRSVAGYNEQFF.

As concerns this clone: One end of the junction fails to match germline, which may point to a read error. The rearrangement links TRBV6-2 or TRBV6-3 to TRBJ2-1, with 10 bases fitting TRBD1. The length of the CDR3 is 15 residues. The germline gives CDR1 MNHEY, CDR2 SVGEGT. The CDR3 loop reads CASSYQTGGYDEQFF. CDR3 in DNA: TGTGCCAGCAGTTACCAGACAGGGGGCTACGATGAGCAGTTCTTC.

This clone was observed a few times. The V gene is TRBV30, the J gene TRBJ1-1; TRBD1 is a possible D gene (5 bases). V was shortened by 5 bases and J by 0 bases, with 10 bases between the two germline ends. Germline assignment: CDR1 GTSNPN and CDR2 SVGIG (reference sequence). The CDR3 is 13 amino acids. The DNA for the CDR3 is TGTGCCTGGGGCAGGGTGGTGAACACTGAAGCTTTCTTT. Translation: CAWGRVVNTEAFF.

This chain uses TRBV2 with TRBJ1-2; 7 positions agree with TRBD1. The CDR3 covers 18 residues. Germline V lookup: CDR1 SNHLY, CDR2 FYNNEI. Germline trimming cut 2 bases from V and 0 bases from J; bases unmatched to any gene: 12. DNA of the CDR3: TGTGCCAGCAGTGAATTAACGGGGACAGCTCTCGCTAACTATGGCTACACCTTC. Encoded protein: CASSELTGTALANYGYTF.

Concerning this clone: Its ends do not fully match the called genes, so a read error is possible. The chain is built from TRBV3-1 (or the pseudogene TRBV3-2) and TRBJ1-3; D not certain. The CDR3 is 11 residues long. Per the germline V gene, CDR1 is LGHDT and CDR2 is YNNKEL (reference sequence). CDR3 sequence reads: CASRQGNTIYF. CDR3 nucleotide sequence: TGTGCCAGCCGCCAAGGAAACACCATATATTTT.

V gene TRBV6-2 or TRBV6-3 combines with J gene TRBJ2-7; 9 nucleotides match TRBD2. Germline V lookup: CDR1 MNHEY, CDR2 SVGEGT. CDR3 size: 15 residues. The V segment lost 3 bases and the J segment 2 bases; nucleotides outside the gene matches: 5. The chain's CDR3 is CASSYAGGGPYEQYF. CDR3 DNA sequence: TGTGCCAGCAGTTATGCGGGAGGGGGACCCTACGAGCAGTACTTC.

The chain has TRBV28 and TRBJ1-2; the match to TRBD1 covers 8 bases. Per germline, CDR1 MDHEN and CDR2 SYDVKM. There are 14 residues in the CDR3. V was clipped by 5 bases and J by 8 bases; unmatched bases: 10. CDR3 DNA sequence: TGTGCCAGCAGTGGCAGGGGGCTCTTTGGAGGCTACACCTTC. Translating gives CASSGRGLFGGYTF.

The rearrangement links TRBV11-2 to TRBJ2-7, with 10 bases aligning to TRBD2. Germline loops: CDR1 SGHAT, CDR2 FQNNGV. CDR3 length: 18 residues. Trimming took 7 bases from V and 0 from J; bases not matched to a gene: 15. The CDR3 coding sequence is TGTGCCAGCACCCCTGATCGGGCTAGCGGGAGATTCTCCTACGAGCAGTACTTC. Its protein is CASTPDRASGRFSYEQYF.

The genes are TRBV7-2 and TRBJ2-5; 12 bases match TRBD2. V trimming: 4 bases; J trimming: 5 bases; junction bases outside the gene matches: 5. Germline CDR1 is SGHTA and CDR2 is FQGNSA. This CDR3 has 15 residues. CDR3 region: CASSYLAGGMETQYF. In DNA form, the CDR3 reads TGTGCCAGCAGCTACCTAGCGGGAGGGATGGAGACCCAGTACTTC.

The J gene is TRBJ1-5, the V gene TRBV12-3 or TRBV12-4; D gene unclear. The CDR3 length is 13 residues. V lost 4 bases to trimming and J lost 0 bases, with 4 bases between them. This chain's CDR3 is CASSSNSNQPQHF. The CDR3 DNA follows: TGTGCCAGCAGTTCTAATAGCAATCAGCCCCAGCATTTT.

This chain joins TRBV11-2 and TRBJ2-2, with D unclear. The CDR3 loop spans 16 amino acids. CDR1 and CDR2 (germline): SGHAT, FQNNGV. The germline V and J ends were trimmed by 2 bases and 2 bases, with 12 bases remaining between them. CDR3 nucleotides: TGTGCCAGCAGCTTACGGGCGAGACAAAACACCGGGGAGCTGTTTTTT. Residues: CASSLRARQNTGELFF.

The chain uses TRBV28 and TRBJ2-3, with no clear D. Trimming left V 0 bases short and J 2 bases short, with 6 bases between. The CDR3 loop spans 14 amino acids. Per the germline V gene, CDR1 is MDHEN and CDR2 is SYDVKM. CDR3 sequence reads: CASSLWGDTDTQYF. The CDR3 coding sequence is TGTGCCAGCAGTTTATGGGGTGACACAGATACGCAGTATTTT.

CDR3 coding DNA: TGTGCCAGCAGCCGACTAGCGATTTACAATGAGCAGTTCTTC. This sequence encodes CASSRLAIYNEQFF. The chain links TRBV14 to TRBJ2-1, with 8 bases lining up with TRBD2. V shed 4 bases, J shed 4 bases, and the junction held 3 bases outside the gene matches. This CDR3 region has 14 residues. Germline V gene lookup returns CDR1 SGHDN and CDR2 FVKESK.

The chain couples TRBV30 to TRBJ1-2; no firm D call. V lost 2 bases and J 4 bases, leaving 17 bases between the germline ends. The germline CDR1 and CDR2 sequences are GTSNPN and SVGIG (reference sequence). The CDR3 totals 15 residues. CDR3 in DNA: TGTGCCTGGAGTAGAAAGGGAGCCCTAGGCTATGGCTACACCTTC. This translates into CAWSRKGALGYGYTF. Full variable domain (outside the CDR3, taken from reference TRBV30 and TRBJ1-2): SQTIHQWPATLVQPVGSPLSLECTVEGTSNPNLYWYRQAAGRGLQLLFYSVGIGQISSEVPQNLSASRPQDRQFILSSKKLLLSDSGFYLCAWSRKGALGYGYTFGSGTRLTVV.

The chain links TRBV7-2 to TRBJ2-3, with 11 nucleotides matching TRBD1. The V and J ends lost 5 bases and 2 bases, in that order; junction bases with no gene match: 6. Germline-derived CDR1 and CDR2 are SGHTA and FQGNSA. The CDR3 length is 16 residues. This CDR3 reads CASSPGQGVFTDTQYF. For the CDR3, the DNA is TGTGCCAGCAGCCCGGGACAGGGGGTCTTCACAGATACGCAGTATTTT.

CDR3 sequence reads: CASSPGGFEQYF. The CDR3 DNA is TGTGCCAGCAGCCCGGGGGGGTTTGAGCAGTACTTC. This rearrangement joins TRBV3-1 (or the pseudogene TRBV3-2) to TRBJ2-7, with 8 bases fitting TRBD2. CDR3 length: 12 amino acids. V shed 4 bases and J 7 bases; nucleotides not matched to a gene: 3. Per germline, CDR1 LGHDT and CDR2 YNNKEL (reference sequence).

This chain uses TRBV14 with TRBJ2-2; possibly TRBD2 for D (6 bases). The V gene's germline CDR1 is SGHDN and CDR2 FVKESK. V shed 4 bases and J shed 7 bases, with 13 bases lying between them. There are 14 residues in the CDR3. The CDR3 sequence: CASSPTGVVGELFF. In DNA, the CDR3 is TGTGCCAGCAGCCCCACGGGAGTAGTCGGGGAGCTGTTTTTT. Based on the CDR3 plus reference TRBV14 and TRBJ2-2, the full variable domain is EAGVTQFPSHSVIEKGQTVTLRCDPISGHDNLYWYRRVMGKEIKFLLHFVKESKQDESGMPNNRFLAERTGGTYSTLKVQPAELEDSGVYFCASSPTGVVGELFFGEGSRLTVL.

The chain carries TRBV3-1 (or the pseudogene TRBV3-2) and TRBJ2-2, with a weak D call TRBD1 (7 bases). Germline-derived CDR1 and CDR2 are LGHDT and YNNKEL (reference sequence). The CDR3 totals 17 residues. Between the trimmed V and J ends, which lost 4 bases and 8 bases, there was a span of 23 bases. CDR3 residues: CASSPPRRDRRVGELFF. CDR3 DNA: TGTGCCAGCAGCCCCCCCCGGAGGGACAGAAGGGTAGGGGAGCTGTTTTTT.

This clone was seen only once. V and J are TRBV19 and TRBJ1-1; D unresolved. This CDR3 has 14 amino acids. The V end was cut by 6 bases, the J end by 0 bases, with 11 bases between. Germline V gene data show CDR1 as LNHDA and CDR2 as SQIVND (reference sequence). The CDR3 protein is CASRYGPMNTEAFF. The CDR3 bases are TGTGCCAGTAGATATGGGCCGATGAACACTGAAGCTTTCTTT.

The table lists this clone with a count of one. The V and J genes are TRBV5-3 and TRBJ2-7, with 7 bases identical to TRBD1. TRBV5-3 is sorted into the ORF group, with uncertain function. This CDR3 has 15 amino acids. With 3 bases clipped from V and 0 bases from J, the junction kept 6 bases outside the gene matches. In DNA, the CDR3 is TGTGCCAGAAGCTCGAGAGGGACAGTCTCCTACGAGCAGTACTTC. This encodes CARSSRGTVSYEQYF.

The J gene is TRBJ2-1, the V gene TRBV6-5; TRBD1 matches 8 bases. CDR1 is MNHEY, CDR2 SVGAGI, per germline. V shed 7 bases, J shed 9 bases, and the junction held 8 bases outside the gene matches. The CDR3 sequence is 13 residues long. CDR3 loop: CASTTGAYGEQFF. The DNA of the CDR3 is TGTGCCAGCACGACAGGGGCTTACGGTGAGCAGTTCTTC.

The V and J genes are TRBV7-9 and TRBJ1-1, with D hard to call. From germline, CDR1 is SEHNR and CDR2 FQNEAQ (reference sequence). The V and J ends lost 8 bases and 6 bases respectively, with 13 bases between them. The CDR3 loop spans 12 amino acids. In nucleotides, the CDR3 is TGTGCCAGCGCTGAAGGAGTCGCTGAAGCTTTCTTT. Its translation is CASAEGVAEAFF.

A remark on this clone: Other DNA sequences in this sample translate to the same CDR3. The J gene is TRBJ1-1, the V gene TRBV3-1 (or the pseudogene TRBV3-2), with D unresolved. The CDR3 runs to 12 residues. V lost 0 bases, J lost 6 bases, and 5 bases lay in between. The germline V gene encodes CDR1 LGHDT and CDR2 YNNKEL (reference sequence). The CDR3 here is CASSQEGSEAFF. The DNA of the CDR3 is TGTGCCAGCAGCCAAGAAGGTTCTGAAGCTTTCTTT.